These 31 T cell receptor beta chains were sequenced from one sample in a study of T cells in Graves' hyperthyroidism and ophthalmopathy. Researchers amplified the TCR beta CDR3 regions from RNA transcripts. The primer set for the first-round RT-PCR of the TCR CDR3 was HTBI. TCRdb analysed the multiplex PCR reads with MiXCR anew, one entry per CDR3 protein. Among fewer than 900,000 distinct CDR3 sequences listed, 18% were seen once. Material for sequencing was blood. The source is a woman between 45 and 60 years old with Graves' hyperthyroidism that later progressed to Graves' ophthalmopathy.

The count of this clonotype is one. The chain couples TRBV9 to TRBJ1-2; no clear D gene. In germline, CDR1 is SGDLS, CDR2 YYNGEE. The V gene lost 0 bases and the J gene lost 8 bases, with 14 bases spanning the gap. CDR3 size: 14 residues. CDR3 DNA: TGTGCCAGCAGCGTAGAATCGCGCGGCGGGGGCTACACCTTC. Encoded protein: CASSVESRGGGYTF.

The chain has TRBV28 and TRBJ1-4; a weak D match, TRBD1 (6 bases). The ends were cut back, 3 bases at V and 5 bases at J, with 16 bases in the middle. CDR3 length equals 16 residues. Germline CDR1 and CDR2: MDHEN and SYDVKM. The CDR3 reads CASSFLLGGANEKLFF. DNA of the CDR3: TGTGCCAGCAGTTTCCTCCTGGGGGGGGCCAATGAAAAACTGTTTTTT.

CDR3: CASSLWTGGGSNQPQHF. The CDR3 DNA sequence: TGTGCCAGTAGTCTATGGACAGGGGGCGGGAGCAATCAGCCCCAGCATTTT. This chain links TRBV19 with TRBJ1-5, with 11 nucleotides matching TRBD1. The V segment lost 5 bases and the J segment 1 base; nucleotides outside the gene matches: 7. Germline V gives CDR1 LNHDA, CDR2 SQIVND (reference sequence). The CDR3 sequence is 17 residues long. Using reference TRBV19 and TRBJ1-5 for the parts outside the CDR3, the full variable domain is DGGITQSPKYLFRKEGQNVTLSCEQNLNHDAMYWYRQDPGQGLRLIYYSQIVNDFQKGDIAEGYSVSREKKESFPLTVTSAQKNPTAFYLCASSLWTGGGSNQPQHFGDGTRLSIL.

The V and J genes are TRBV30 and TRBJ1-3; D is perhaps TRBD1 (6 bases). The CDR3 runs 14 residues. Trimming took off 2 bases at V and 3 bases at J, with 11 bases between the two ends. The germline V gene has CDR1 GTSNPN and CDR2 SVGIG (reference sequence). The CDR3 nucleotides read TGTGCCTGGAGTAATCGAGGGGGTGGAAACACCATATATTTT. Translating it yields CAWSNRGGGNTIYF.

This clonotype appeared a few times. The chain employs TRBV24-1 and TRBJ1-2; 7 positions agree with TRBD1. The trim removed 7 bases at V and 1 base at J, leaving 8 bases unmatched. The germline CDR1 and CDR2 sequences are KGHDR and SFDVKD. The CDR3 extends over 15 amino acids. CDR3 protein: CATSPPGQHNYGYTF. CDR3 coding DNA: TGTGCCACCAGCCCCCCGGGACAGCATAACTATGGCTACACCTTC.

This clonotype came up many times. This chain connects TRBV2 to TRBJ1-5; D call uncertain. The V end lost 7 bases, the J end lost 1 base, and 14 bases lay between the germline ends. Germline lookup yields CDR1 SNHLY and CDR2 FYNNEI. The CDR3 has 15 residues. This CDR3 is CASIVDLQSNQPQHF. The CDR3 DNA follows: TGTGCCAGCATCGTAGACCTCCAGAGCAATCAGCCCCAGCATTTT. Full variable domain (missing parts from reference TRBV2 and TRBJ1-5): EPEVTQTPSHQVTQMGQEVILRCVPISNHLYFYWYRQILGQKVEFLVSFYNNEISEKSEIFDDQFSVERPDGSNFTLKIRSTKLEDSAMYFCASIVDLQSNQPQHFGDGTRLSIL.

This clonotype was counted many times. This chain uses TRBV5-1 with TRBJ1-1; D possibly corresponds to TRBD1 (5 bases). Per germline, CDR1 SGHRS and CDR2 YFSETQ. V was clipped by 3 bases and J by 3 bases, with 12 bases between them. The CDR3 spans 14 residues. This CDR3 reads CASSWTRTDTEAFF. The CDR3 DNA reads as TGCGCCAGCAGCTGGACACGGACGGACACTGAAGCTTTCTTT. Together with reference TRBV5-1 and TRBJ1-1, the CDR3 gives the full variable domain: KAGVTQTPRYLIKTRGQQVTLSCSPISGHRSVSWYQQTPGQGLQFLFEYFSETQRNKGNFPGRFSGRQFSNSRSEMNVSTLELGDSALYLCASSWTRTDTEAFFGQGTRLTVV.

V and J are TRBV19 and TRBJ2-7, with D perhaps being TRBD1 or TRBD2 (5 bases each). V gave up 6 bases and J gave up 2 bases, with 23 bases separating them. This CDR3 comprises 17 residues. Germline V gives CDR1 LNHDA, CDR2 SQIVND (reference sequence). CDR3 DNA: TGTGCCAGTAGCAAAAACGCCGGTCCGGGGCTGCCCTACGAGCAGTACTTC. This sequence encodes CASSKNAGPGLPYEQYF.

This clonotype was seen repeatedly, ten times or more. The V gene is TRBV3-1, the J gene TRBJ2-5, with 8 positions matching TRBD1. This CDR3 is 13 amino acids long. The V gene's germline CDR1 is LGHDT and CDR2 YNNKEL (reference sequence). V gave up 6 bases and J gave up 2 bases; unmatched junction bases: 2. CDR3 sequence: CASRTGVQETQYF. The CDR3 DNA is TGTGCCAGCAGGACAGGGGTTCAAGAGACCCAGTACTTC.

J is TRBJ2-7 and V is TRBV6-6, with D possibly TRBD2 on 6 matching bases. Germline V CDR1 and CDR2: MNHNY, SVGAGI (reference sequence). Trimming cost V 2 bases and J 6 bases, with 8 bases left between them. This CDR3 region has 12 residues. Here the CDR3 reads CASSYIGGEQYF. The CDR3 DNA reads TGTGCCAGCAGTTACATCGGGGGCGAGCAGTACTTC.

In its sample, this clonotype was seen once. An end of the junction differs from the germline gene, which may be a read error. The rearrangement joins TRBV3-1 to TRBJ1-5, with 8 bases that match TRBD1. Germline-derived CDR1 and CDR2 are LGHDT and YNNKEL (reference sequence). The CDR3 runs 14 residues. CDR3 sequence (DNA): TGTGCCAGCGGCCAAGGACAGGGTGGGCAGCCCCAGCATTTT. Its protein is CASGQGQGGQPQHF.

This clonotype was found many times. This chain connects TRBV7-3 to TRBJ2-7, with 8 bases that match TRBD1. The CDR3 contains 15 residues. Germline CDR1 is SGHTA and CDR2 is FQGTGA. The V and J ends lost 4 bases and 5 bases, in that order; junction bases with no gene match: 10. CDR3 residues: CASSSPAGGLDEQYF. CDR3 in DNA: TGTGCCAGCAGCTCCCCGGCAGGGGGCTTGGACGAGCAGTACTTC.

Ten or more counts support this clonotype. The chain employs TRBV27 and TRBJ2-5; 8 nucleotides align to TRBD1. From germline, CDR1 is MNHEY and CDR2 SMNVEV (reference sequence). J gave up 2 bases and V 5 bases, and 4 bases lay outside the gene matches. The CDR3 runs 14 residues. In DNA, the CDR3 is TGTGCCAGCAGTGCGGACAGGGTTCAAGAGACCCAGTACTTC. Protein product: CASSADRVQETQYF.

This chain connects TRBV6-2 or TRBV6-3 to TRBJ1-5, with D uncertain. Germline CDR1 is MNHEY and CDR2 is SVGEGT. V was shortened by 9 bases and J by 2 bases, with 14 bases between the two germline ends. This CDR3 contains 14 residues. In nucleotides, the CDR3 is TGTGCCAGTAATTCAAGGGTCGGCAATCAGCCCCAGCATTTT. It translates to CASNSRVGNQPQHF.

This clonotype was seen ten or more times. The chain has TRBV5-8 and TRBJ2-3; D uncertain. CDR1 is SGHTS, CDR2 YDEGEE, per germline. V gave up 0 bases and J gave up 3 bases, with 11 bases separating them. The CDR3 extends over 15 amino acids. This CDR3 reads CASSLALDFTDTQYF. The DNA for the CDR3 is TGTGCCAGCAGCTTGGCCTTGGATTTTACAGATACGCAGTATTTT.

This clonotype appeared many times. The chain employs TRBV5-6 and TRBJ1-2; TRBD1 aligns across 11 bases. In germline, CDR1 is SGHDT, CDR2 YYEEEE. This CDR3 contains 14 residues. J was trimmed by 5 bases and V by 6 bases; bases with no gene match: 6. The CDR3 DNA is TGTGCCAGCACCCGGGACAGGGGGGTTTATGGCTACACCTTC. Encoded protein: CASTRDRGVYGYTF.

For this clonotype: A much more abundant neighbour one base away suggests this may be a read error. The chain employs TRBV6-2 or TRBV6-3 and TRBJ2-5; a possible D gene is TRBD2 (5 bases). The CDR3 runs 16 residues. CDR1 is MNHEY and CDR2 is SVGEGT in the germline V gene. The CDR3 sequence is CASSYSSRELKEAQYF. In DNA form, the CDR3 reads TGTGCCAGCAGTTACTCGTCGAGGGAATTGAAAGAGGCCCAGTACTTC.

This clonotype was counted between two and nine times. The rearrangement links TRBV30 to TRBJ2-1, with 12 bases that match TRBD1. The CDR3 loop spans 15 amino acids. Germline trimming cut 6 bases from V and 7 bases from J; bases unmatched to any gene: 10. Looked up from germline, CDR1 is GTSNPN and CDR2 is SVGIG (reference sequence). The CDR3 bases are TGTGCCTGCGCCCGGGACAGGGGGCTTGAGAATGAGCAGTTCTTC. Amino acids: CACARDRGLENEQFF. The entire variable domain, with the rest obtained from reference TRBV30 and TRBJ2-1, is as follows: SQTIHQWPATLVQPVGSPLSLECTVEGTSNPNLYWYRQAAGRGLQLLFYSVGIGQISSEVPQNLSASRPQDRQFILSSKKLLLSDSGFYLCACARDRGLENEQFFGPGTRLTVL.

This clonotype appeared many times. This sequence joins TRBV3-1 and TRBJ2-5; D uncertain. CDR3 size: 15 residues. The V gene lost 4 bases and the J gene lost 5 bases, with 17 bases spanning the gap. Germline CDR1 is LGHDT and CDR2 is YNNKEL (reference sequence). In DNA, the CDR3 is TGTGCCAGCAGCCCCGAGACATCCACGGCGGAGACCCAGTACTTC. It codes for CASSPETSTAETQYF.

In its sample, this clonotype was seen a few times. One junction end disagrees with the germline gene, perhaps due to a read error. CDR3 amino acids: CATSRQYSEQFF. The CDR3 DNA reads TGTGCCACCAGCAGGCAATACAGTGAGCAGTTCTTC. The chain links TRBV15 to TRBJ2-1, with D hard to call. The CDR3 covers 12 residues. Germline CDR1 reads LNHNV; CDR2 reads YYDKDF (reference sequence).

This chain joins TRBV28 and TRBJ2-7, with TRBD1 identical over 7 bases. Per the germline V gene, CDR1 is MDHEN and CDR2 is SYDVKM. V was pared by 2 bases and J by 0 bases, with 1 base of the junction left unmatched. The CDR3 runs to 14 residues. The CDR3: CASSLGQDSYEQYF. The CDR3 nucleotides read TGTGCCAGCAGTTTAGGACAGGACTCCTACGAGCAGTACTTC.

In this sample, this clonotype turned up many times. The chain couples TRBV13 to TRBJ2-5; a possible D gene is TRBD2 (5 bases). Trimming stripped 3 bases from V and 5 bases from J, with 10 bases between. CDR1 is PRHDT and CDR2 is FYEKMQ in the germline V gene (reference sequence). This CDR3 is built from 13 residues. CDR3 nucleotides: TGTGCCAGCAGCTTTGAGGGAACGGAGACCCAGTACTTC. Residues: CASSFEGTETQYF.

This clonotype was found a few times. At one end the junction does not follow the germline gene, possibly because of a read error. The rearrangement joins TRBV7-7 to TRBJ1-1, with a possible D match to TRBD1 (6 bases). The CDR3 totals 13 residues. Per the germline V gene, CDR1 is SSHAT and CDR2 is FNYEAQ (reference sequence). This CDR3 reads CASSLSPGTPRVF. The CDR3 DNA reads TGTGCTAGCAGCTTAAGCCCCGGGACACCTCGCGTCTTT. The variable domain in full, completed from reference TRBV7-7 and TRBJ1-1, reads GAGVSQSPRYKVTKRGQDVTLRCDPISSHATLYWYQQALGQGPEFLTYFNYEAQPDKSGLPSDRFSAERPEGSISTLTIQRTEQRDSAMYRCASSLSPGTPRVFGQGTRLTVV.

This clonotype was detected many times. This chain links TRBV6-1 with TRBJ1-1; a possible D gene is TRBD1 (5 bases). The CDR3 is 17 residues long. V dropped 2 bases and J dropped 4 bases, with 20 bases sitting between them. Germline values: CDR1 MNHNS, CDR2 SASEGT. This CDR3 reads CASSELRGTHSGTEAFF. CDR3 nucleotides: TGTGCCAGCAGTGAATTAAGAGGGACCCATAGTGGCACTGAAGCTTTCTTT.

V gene TRBV7-9 combines with J gene TRBJ1-4, with 9 bases matching TRBD1. V dropped 4 bases and J dropped 7; count of bases not matched to a gene: 7. This CDR3 comprises 15 residues. Germline V gene sequence: CDR1 SEHNR, CDR2 FQNEAQ (reference sequence). In DNA, the CDR3 is TGTGCCAGCAGCTCGTCAACAGGGGGCGGTGAAAAACTGTTTTTT. It yields the protein CASSSSTGGGEKLFF. The entire variable domain, with the rest obtained from reference TRBV7-9 and TRBJ1-4, is as follows: DTGVSQNPRHKITKRGQNVTFRCDPISEHNRLYWYRQTLGQGPEFLTYFQNEAQLEKSRLLSDRFSAERPKGSFSTLEIQRTEQGDSAMYLCASSSSTGGGEKLFFGSGTQLSVL.

The sample holds many counts of this clonotype. This sequence joins TRBV20-1 and TRBJ1-1; TRBD1 aligns across 7 bases. The CDR3 contains 14 residues. The V gene's germline CDR1 is DFQATT and CDR2 SNEGSKA (reference sequence). J was trimmed by 1 base and V by 3 bases; bases with no gene match: 5. Here the CDR3 reads CSASGGQTNTEAFF. As DNA, the CDR3 is TGCAGTGCTAGTGGGGGACAGACGAACACTGAAGCTTTCTTT.

CDR3 coding DNA: TGTGCCACCCTCCGATCGCAGGTTAGCACAGATACGCAGTATTTT. Its translation: CATLRSQVSTDTQYF. The chain combines TRBV10-3 with TRBJ2-3; D unclear. Germline loops: CDR1 ENHRY, CDR2 SYGVKD. V was pared by 10 bases and J by 0 bases, with 17 bases between. The CDR3 runs to 15 residues.

This clonotype was detected a few times. This chain links TRBV12-3 or TRBV12-4 with TRBJ1-2, with D uncertain. Trimming pared 3 bases from V and 4 bases from J, leaving 9 bases between. CDR3 length: 13 amino acids. Here the CDR3 reads CASSLVGIYGYTF. DNA of the CDR3: TGTGCCAGCAGTTTGGTGGGGATCTATGGCTACACCTTC.

This clonotype was observed a few times. This sequence joins TRBV12-3 or TRBV12-4 and TRBJ1-2; no definite D call. The CDR3 is 13 residues long. V lost 4 bases to trimming and J lost 8 bases, with 14 bases between them. The CDR3 DNA follows: TGTGCCAGCAGTTACGTCGGGGAGGCGGGCTACACCTTC. It translates to CASSYVGEAGYTF.

As to this clonotype: A read error is possible here, since a much larger clone lies one base away. The V and J genes are TRBV13 and TRBJ1-1, with D tentatively TRBD1 (5 bases). The CDR3 totals 16 residues. CDR1 is PRHDT, CDR2 FYEKMQ, per germline (reference sequence). V was clipped by 1 base and J by 1 base, with 13 bases between them. The CDR3 protein is CASSLASGQANTEAFF. The CDR3 coding sequence is TGTGCCAGCAGCTTAGCTTCCGGACAAGCGAACACTGAAGCTTTCTTT.

The chain recombines TRBV19 with TRBJ1-2; the match to TRBD1 covers 9 bases. The V gene's germline CDR1 is LNHDA and CDR2 SQIVND (reference sequence). With V trimmed by 5 bases and J by 1 base, 8 bases remained unmatched. The CDR3 has 16 amino acids. As DNA, the CDR3 is TGTGCCAGTAGTCTCCATGGACAGGGGATTAACTATGGCTACACCTTC. Translated, it gives CASSLHGQGINYGYTF.